The clone carrying this T cell receptor beta chain has more than one count but fewer than ten. What it recognizes is unknown. Negatively enriched CD4+ T cells were divided by CD45RA into naive and memory. This entry is derived from a study of shared clonotypes between healthy human individuals. Trimming at V came to 7 bases and at J to 6 bases, leaving 12 bases not matched to a gene. Per germline, CDR1 MDHEN and CDR2 SYDVKM. This CDR3 region has 15 residues. Running of the assay took place at deep level. The assay was immunoSEQ multiplex PCR, and TCRdb's table has in-frame clones only and misses some. This table has approximately 740,000 clones, around two thirds appearing once. Study observations and caveats: Among several donors, roughly 5% of naive CD4 clonotypes were found in common. It was anticipated that sequencing depth would influence how many clonotypes donors shared.

The clonotype originates from a woman aged 30 to 39 in good health. The chain combines TRBV28 with TRBJ2-4; 7 bases agree with TRBD2. Sequencing was performed on memory CD4+ T cells sorted from blood. Noted subset: CD45RA-negative fraction. The DNA for the CDR3 is TGTGCCAGCACTGGATCGGGGGGTCGGGGAAACATTCAGTACTTC. Amino acids: CASTGSGGRGNIQYF.